This section outlines one T cell receptor beta chain sequence together with its context. What it binds is not known. V dropped 8 bases and J dropped 12; count of bases not matched to a gene: 6. CDR1 and CDR2 (germline): SNHLY, FYNNEI. The CDR3 consists of 11 residues. Depths of 1 in 200,000 to 1 in 1 million T cells were the sequencing target. Only in-frame clones appear in the TCRdb table, and some are missing; sequencing was by immunoSEQ multiplex PCR. This table holds 150,000 or so clones, over 75% found once. The sample comes from a study of cytotoxic CD8 clonotypes in ibrutinib-treated CLL. Findings and limits, study-wide: Clonality measured at baseline exceeded age-matched healthy donors, tracking circulating CD8+ T-cell counts.

The sequence was collected from a human donor with chronic lymphocytic leukemia. Sequences were derived from PBMCs, sampled after 36 months of ibrutinib treatment. The V and J genes are TRBV2 and TRBJ2-1, with 8 nucleotides matching TRBD1. The CDR3 DNA sequence: TGTGCCAGCTCGGGACAGGTCCCGCAGTTCTTC. This sequence encodes CASSGQVPQFF.